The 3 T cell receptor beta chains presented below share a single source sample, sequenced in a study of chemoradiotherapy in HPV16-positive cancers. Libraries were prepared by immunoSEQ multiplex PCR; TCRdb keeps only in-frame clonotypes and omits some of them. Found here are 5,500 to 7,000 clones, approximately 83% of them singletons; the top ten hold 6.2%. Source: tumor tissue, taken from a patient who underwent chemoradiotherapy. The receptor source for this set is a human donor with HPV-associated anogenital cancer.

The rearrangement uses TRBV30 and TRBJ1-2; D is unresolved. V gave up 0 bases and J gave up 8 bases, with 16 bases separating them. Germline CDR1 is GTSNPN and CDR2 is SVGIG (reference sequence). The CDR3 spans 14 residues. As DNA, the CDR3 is TGTGCCTGGAGTGTACAGACGCACCTGGGGGGCTACACCTTC. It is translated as CAWSVQTHLGGYTF.

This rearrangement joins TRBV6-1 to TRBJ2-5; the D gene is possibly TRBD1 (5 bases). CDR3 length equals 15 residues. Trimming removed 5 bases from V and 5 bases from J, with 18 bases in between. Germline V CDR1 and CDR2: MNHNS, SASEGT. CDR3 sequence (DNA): TGTGCCAGCAGTCCCTCAGGGATGTCCTGGGAGACCCAGTACTTC. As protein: CASSPSGMSWETQYF.

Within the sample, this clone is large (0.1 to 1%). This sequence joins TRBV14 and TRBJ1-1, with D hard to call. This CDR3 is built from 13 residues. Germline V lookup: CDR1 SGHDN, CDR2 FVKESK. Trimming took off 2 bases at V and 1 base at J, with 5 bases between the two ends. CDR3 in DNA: TGTGCCAGCAGCCAATGGACGAACACTGAAGCTTTCTTT. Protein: CASSQWTNTEAFF.